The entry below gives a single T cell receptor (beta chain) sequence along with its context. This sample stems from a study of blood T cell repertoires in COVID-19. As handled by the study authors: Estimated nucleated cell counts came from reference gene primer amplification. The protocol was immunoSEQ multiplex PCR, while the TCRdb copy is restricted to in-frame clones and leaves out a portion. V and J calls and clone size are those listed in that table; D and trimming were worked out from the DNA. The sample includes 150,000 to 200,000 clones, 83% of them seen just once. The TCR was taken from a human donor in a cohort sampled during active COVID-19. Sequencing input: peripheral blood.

DNA of the CDR3: TGTGCCAGCAGTTCCCTCAGGGGAGAGACCCAGTACTTC. It codes for CASSSLRGETQYF. The chain links TRBV27 to TRBJ2-5, with TRBD1 as a possible D gene (6 bases). The germline V gene encodes CDR1 MNHEY and CDR2 SMNVEV (reference sequence). The CDR3 is made up of 13 amino acids. Between the trimmed V and J ends, which lost 4 bases and 4 bases, there was a span of 10 bases.